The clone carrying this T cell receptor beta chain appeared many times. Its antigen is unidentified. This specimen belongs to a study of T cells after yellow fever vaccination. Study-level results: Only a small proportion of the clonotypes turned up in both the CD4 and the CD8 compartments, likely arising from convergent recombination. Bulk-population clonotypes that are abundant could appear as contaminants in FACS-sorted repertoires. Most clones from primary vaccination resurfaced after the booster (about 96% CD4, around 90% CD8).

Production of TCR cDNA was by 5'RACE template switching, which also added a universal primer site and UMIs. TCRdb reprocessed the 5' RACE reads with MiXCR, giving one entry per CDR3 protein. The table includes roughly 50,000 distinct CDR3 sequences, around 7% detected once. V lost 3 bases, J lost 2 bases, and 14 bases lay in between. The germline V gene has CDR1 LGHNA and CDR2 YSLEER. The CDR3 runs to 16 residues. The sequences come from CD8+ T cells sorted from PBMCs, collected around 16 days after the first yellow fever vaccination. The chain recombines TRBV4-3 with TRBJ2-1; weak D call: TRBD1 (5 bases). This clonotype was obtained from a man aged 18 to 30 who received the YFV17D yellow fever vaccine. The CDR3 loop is CASSQTPQGTYNEQFF. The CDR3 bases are TGCGCCAGCAGCCAGACCCCGCAGGGTACCTACAATGAGCAGTTCTTC.